Listed below are T cell receptor beta chains from one sample, sequenced in a study of CD8+CD57+ T cells in acquired aplastic anemia. One entry per CDR3 protein, called by TCRdb with MiXCR from the reads. The table has hundreds of thousands of distinct CDR3 sequences, 55% to 75% seen once. The source material was sorted CD4+, CD8+, or CD8+CD57+ T cells (not recorded which) from PBMCs. The origin of the receptors is a human donor in good health, serving as a control. Both conserved end residues are part of each CDR3. D genes are given only for firm matches. Clone size, where shown, is once, few, many, or a class for clones that have expanded.

>TRBV7-2|.|.|TRBJ2-7
CASSFWGTYEQYFF
.
>TRBV7-9|.|.|TRBJ2-1
CASSLDGEQFF
TGTGCCAGCAGCTTAGACGGGGAGCAGTTCTTC
>TRBV7-9|.|TRBD2|TRBJ2-5
CASSPDSGGAGETQYF
TGTGCCAGCAGCCCCGATAGCGGGGGGGCAGGGGAGACCCAGTACTTC
>TRBV5-1|.|.|TRBJ1-3
CASSRGPEGAGNTIYF
TGCGCCAGCAGCCGAGGTCCTGAGGGCGCTGGAAACACCATATATTTT
>TRBV24-1|.|.|TRBJ2-3
CATSDPWGGAGDTQYF
TGTGCCACCAGTGATCCTTGGGGGGGCGCAGGAGATACGCAGTATTTT
>TRBV20-1|.|.|TRBJ2-7
CSVRTRKAYEQYF
TGCAGTGTAAGAACCAGAAAGGCCTACGAGCAGTACTTC
>TRBV20-1|many|TRBD1|TRBJ2-6
CSARRDRASGANVLTF
TGCAGTGCCCGCCGGGACAGAGCCTCTGGGGCCAACGTCCTGACTTTC
>TRBV7-3|.|.|TRBJ2-2
CASSLETNAGELFF
TGTGCCAGCAGCCTGGAAACGAACGCCGGGGAGCTGTTTTTT
>TRBV5-6|many|.|TRBJ2-1
CASSLGGSSYNEQFF
TGTGCCAGCAGCTTGGGGGGTAGCTCCTACAATGAGCAGTTCTTC
>TRBV7-2|.|.|TRBJ1-2
CASSPTTECGYTF
TGTGCCAGCAGCCCGACGACGGAGTGTGGCTACACCTTC
>TRBV12-3/TRBV12-4|many|TRBD1|TRBJ1-6
CASSLVDRNSPLHF
TGTGCCAGCAGTTTAGTGGACAGGAATTCACCCCTCCACTTT
>TRBV7-8|.|TRBD1|TRBJ1-1
CASSLAGQGRAFF
TGTGCCAGCAGCTTAGCGGGACAGGGTCGAGCTTTCTTT
>TRBV9|.|.|TRBJ1-5
CASSVDGGGIETHF
TGTGCCAGCAGCGTAGATGGCGGGGGGATTGAGACCCATTTT
>TRBV5-6|.|.|TRBJ2-7
CASSLRGWSSYEQYF
TGTGCCAGCAGCCTCCGGGGCTGGAGCTCCTACGAGCAGTACTTC
>TRBV2|.|.|TRBJ2-5
CASSLTKGTRKTEYF
TGTGCCAGCAGCCTCACTAAGGGAACCCGCAAGACGGAGTACTTC
>TRBV12-3/TRBV12-4|.|TRBD1|TRBJ2-3
CASSSRTGGADTQYF
TGTGCCAGCAGTTCCCGGACAGGGGGCGCGGATACGCAGTATTTT
>TRBV5-8|.|.|TRBJ1-1
CASSLSKAQTTEAFF
TGTGCCAGCAGCCTATCCAAGGCTCAAACCACTGAAGCTTTCTTT
>TRBV7-2|many|TRBD2|TRBJ2-1
CASSLARSGGSYNEQFF
TGTGCCAGCAGCTTAGCCAGGAGCGGGGGGTCCTACAATGAGCAGTTCTTC
>TRBV4-3|.|.|TRBJ2-3
CASRPPSGGRKTDTQYF
TGCGCCAGCAGACCACCGTCGGGCGGGCGTAAGACAGATACGCAGTATTTT
>TRBV10-3|.|.|TRBJ1-1
CASRSALNTEAFF
TGTGCCAGCAGATCAGCTTTGAACACTGAAGCTTTCTTT
>TRBV6-5|many|.|TRBJ2-2
CASSYGWTANTGELFF
TGTGCCAGCAGTTACGGGTGGACAGCGAACACCGGGGAGCTGTTTTTT
>TRBV2|many|.|TRBJ1-6
CASSEQGPNSPLHF
TGTGCCAGCAGTGAACAGGGTCCTAATTCACCCCTCCACTTT
>TRBV7-6|.|.|TRBJ1-5
CASSLMQGRGHDQPQHF
TGTGCCAGCAGCTTGATGCAGGGACGAGGCCACGATCAGCCCCAGCATTTT
>TRBV19|.|TRBD2|TRBJ2-1
CASLPSGMVGCEQFF
TGTGCCAGTTTGCCTAGCGGAATGGTCGGGTGTGAGCAGTTCTTC
>TRBV9|.|TRBD2|TRBJ2-7
CASSTRGVVKLSF
TGTGCCAGCAGTACGCGGGGGGTGGTGAAGCTTTCTTTC
>TRBV7-2|.|.|TRBJ2-7
CAISWGGPRPYQQYF
TGTGCCATCTCGTGGGGTGGACCACGCCCCTACCAGCAGTACTTC
>TRBV7-3|.|.|TRBJ2-5
CASSLDAATYTTQYF
TGTGCCAGCAGCTTGGACGCCGCGACTTACACGACCCAGTACTTC
>TRBV20-1|many|.|TRBJ2-5
CSARSEETQYF
TGCAGTGCTAGATCGGAGGAGACCCAGTACTTC
>TRBV7-2|.|.|TRBJ2-1
CASSFGDLKGWRQFF
TGTGCCAGCAGCTTTGGGGACCTAAAGGGATGGCGGCAGTTCTTC
>TRBV7-9|once|.|TRBJ1-2
CASSLGSDTEDTF
TGTGCCAGCAGCCTCGGCAGTGACACTGAAGACACCTTC
>TRBV7-8|many|.|TRBJ1-4
CASARNGLSNEKLFF
TGTGCCAGCGCACGAAACGGGCTATCTAATGAAAAACTGTTTTTT
>TRBV9|.|TRBD1|TRBJ1-1
CASREGQGGTEAFF
TGTGCCAGCAGGGAAGGACAGGGGGGGACTGAAGCTTTCTTT
>TRBV29-1|many|.|TRBJ1-1
CSVEEFGQALSEAFF
TGCAGCGTTGAAGAATTCGGTCAGGCCCTCTCTGAAGCTTTCTTT
>TRBV20-1|.|.|TRBJ1-2
CSATGTGDRHGYTF
TGCAGTGCTACGGGGACGGGGGATAGACATGGCTACACCTTC
>TRBV24-1|.|TRBD2|TRBJ2-1
CATSDLTSGGVLSYNEQFF
TGTGCCACCAGTGATCTTACTAGCGGGGGGGTCCTCTCCTACAATGAGCAGTTCTTC